What follows describes a single T cell receptor (beta chain). The clone's antigen remains unknown. Base qualities are missing; no much larger clone stands one base away. CDR1 and CDR2, per the germline V gene (reference sequence), are SEHNR and FQNEAQ. Including cysteine and phenylalanine, the CDR3 has 16 amino acids. Here the CDR3 DNA is all that survives: 48 bases in frame from base 1. This entry comes from a study of Graves' ophthalmopathy and Graves' hyperthyroidism (dated by TCRdb to 2016 to 2019). A note on the overall study: Peripheral blood was collected at initial diagnosis, prior to any treatment. To tell Graves' ophthalmopathy apart from Graves' hyperthyroidism, and to predict which patients would progress to ophthalmopathy, the study relied on TCR beta repertoire signatures. In total, under 150 blood samples were TCR-sequenced: approximately 42 ophthalmopathy, some 72 hyperthyroidism and roughly 17 hyperthyroidism-to-ophthalmopathy patients. To explore V-J signatures that distinguish ophthalmopathy from hyperthyroidism, a discovery set of roughly 98 patients was enrolled, made up of about 40 with ophthalmopathy and around 60 with stable hyperthyroidism. An independent validation cohort was composed of 18 hyperthyroidism patients and about 16 patients who later progressed from hyperthyroidism to ophthalmopathy. In over 5 hyperthyroidism patients, the T-cell repertoire of thyroid tissue was compared with the T-cell repertoire of blood. Following sampling, methimazole starting at 30 mg daily was administered to hyperthyroidism patients, and high-dose intravenous methylprednisolone was administered to ophthalmopathy patients.

The study at large found these results: No statistical method was used to set the sample size in advance, and the investigators knew which group each participant was assigned to. Most expanded thyroid clonotypes with frequency above 0.001 were also detected in blood, suggesting blood repertoires may reflect the thyroid immune response. In validation, the model predicted ophthalmopathy progression with about 64% sensitivity and about 73% specificity; more than ten predicted patients were CT-confirmed with GO in a median of approximately 6.5 months. Ophthalmopathy was separated from stable hyperthyroidism by the 13-signature model with 87.88% sensitivity and less than 82% specificity in cross-validation and with 80%/75% in the test set.

The ophthalmopathy patients had moderately to severely active disease, with a Clinical Activity Score of 3 or higher, a NOSPECS grade of 4 or higher, and a disease duration of less than 3 months. Patients with other autoimmune diseases, uncontrolled infections, pregnancy or lactation were excluded from the study. Clinical symptoms, serum thyroxine, TRAb, thyroid ultrasound and orbital computed tomography were used for diagnosis. Using Ficoll-Paque density gradient centrifugation, PBMCs were isolated from about 9.4 ml of fresh peripheral blood. Total RNA was extracted with Trizol reagent and quality-checked on an Agilent 2100 Bioanalyzer. For repertoire sequencing, TCR beta CDR3 regions were amplified from RNA transcripts. The first round of RT-PCR was done with HTBI primers and the Qiagen OneStep RT-PCR kit, and was followed by a second round of multiplex PCR, then size selection and purification. Sequencing of the libraries was carried out on an Illumina HiSeq2000 in paired-end mode with 100 bp reads. On the study's bioinformatics: SOAPnuke was used to process the reads, throwing out any read that had adapters, had uncalled bases, had a mean Phred below 15, or lacked an exact constant-primer or identifier match. High-quality paired reads were merged with COPE v1.2.5. Unique nucleotide sequences were defined as clonotypes and aligned to IMGT TRB V, D and J references using MiTCR v1.1. The analysis was limited to V-J combinations with a frequency above 0.0001, which together covered around 99% of the repertoires. A TCR clonal expansion and chaos score per V-J combination was defined as the ratio of F50 clonal expansion to chaos observed in the TCRdist matrix. Welch's t-statistics and random forest were used to reduce the features to about a dozen V-J combinations, which were then used as input to a naive Bayes classifier. The Morisita-Horn index was used to measure how similar the thyroid and blood repertoires were. Starting from the raw public reads, TCRdb applied fastp trimming at Q25, assembled clones with MiXCR and retained in-frame beta chains. Duplicate CDR3 protein sequences are folded into a single record with the most common DNA and genes. TCRdb's processing, not the authors' own work, is the source of the V and J calls. For this sample there are 650,000 to 800,000 distinct CDR3 sequences; about 40% appear just once. The ten top clones hold 2.5% to 3.5% of the sample.

The chain joins TRBV7-9 to TRBJ2-7, with TRBD1 matching 7 junction bases. Matching the DNA end better, TRBJ2-1 makes the J call doubtful. The clonotype was recovered from an adult man with Graves' ophthalmopathy. The sequenced sample consisted of peripheral blood. CDR3 protein: CASSSGQDAPYNEQFF. The DNA reads TGTGCCAGCAGTTCCGGACAGGACGCACCCTACAATGAGCAGTTCTTC.